This paragraph covers one TCR beta chain sequence. Its antigen is not identified. Because the CDR3's place on the DNA is in doubt, the DNA is left out and the CDR3 is given as listed by TCRdb. The CDR3 is 17 residues long, counting both termini. Germline assignment: CDR1 LGHNA and CDR2 YSLEER. The table came from immunoSEQ multiplex PCR; TCRdb's copy has only in-frame clones and leaves some out. Among 330,000 or so clones listed, about nine tenths were seen once. This entry is derived from a study of cytomegalovirus exposure and HLA in healthy donors. Study-wide context: The approximately 130 validation repertoires and the approximately 670 first-cohort repertoires shared a platform, a later analysis reported.

Study-wide results and limits: It was found in a later analysis that first-cohort TCR clusters tended to co-occur in the 120 validation repertoires. Usually a TCR sequence was rare, but some public TCRs were found in many donors. The listing of 150 to 200 TCR beta chains classed them as cytomegalovirus-associated.

The chain has TRBV4-3 and TRBJ1-2; no check of the table's D call, TRBD1, against the DNA was made. The sequenced sample was PBMCs. The origin of this receptor is a woman aged 18-35 years in good health and CMV-seronegative. Here the CDR3 reads CASSQVVGQGDFRGYTF.